Below are 8 T cell receptor beta chains sequenced from a single sample in a study of shared clonotypes between healthy human individuals. In the naive CD8 group, cells lacked CD45RO and were positively selected for CCR7, so terminally differentiated effector memory CD45RA+ cells were left out. Sequenced by immunoSEQ multiplex PCR; TCRdb stores in-frame clones only, minus some. The sample shows over 750,000 clones, 90% to 98% of them seen only once. The sequencing input was naive CD8+ T cells sorted from blood. The receptor source for this set is a man aged 30 to 39 in good health.

This chain links TRBV5-1 with TRBJ2-7, with D perhaps TRBD2 (5 bases). The CDR3 has 15 amino acids. CDR1 is SGHRS, CDR2 YFSETQ, per germline. V shed 4 bases and J shed 6 bases, with 20 bases lying between them. CDR3 region: CASSPRRAGSGEQYF. The CDR3 DNA reads TGCGCCAGCAGCCCACGACGGGCTGGGAGTGGCGAGCAGTACTTC.

V gene TRBV23-1 combines with J gene TRBJ2-7; TRBD1 aligns across 10 bases. TRBV23-1 is an open reading frame, and its role is uncertain. The V gene end was trimmed by 0 bases and the J gene end by 3 bases; junction bases not matched to a gene: 17. The CDR3 runs to 20 residues. CDR3 in amino acids: CASSQSIQLGTGVILYEQYF. Here the CDR3 DNA reads TGCGCCAGCAGTCAATCGATACAATTAGGGACAGGGGTCATTCTCTACGAGCAGTACTTC.

This chain uses TRBV11-2 with TRBJ2-1; 9 bases fit TRBD2. CDR1 and CDR2 from the germline V gene are SGHAT and FQNNGV. V shed 4 bases and J 6 bases; nucleotides not matched to a gene: 7. The CDR3 contains 15 residues. CDR3 in DNA: TGTGCCAGCAGCTCCCCAGCGGGAGGTAGCAATGAGCAGTTCTTC. Translating it yields CASSSPAGGSNEQFF.

The chain employs TRBV9 and TRBJ1-4; no reliable D call. V was shortened by 4 bases and J by 8 bases, with 12 bases between the two germline ends. This CDR3 contains 13 residues. CDR1 is SGDLS, CDR2 YYNGEE, per germline. The CDR3 DNA is TGTGCCAGCAGCTCGCCAGGAGAGGAAAAACTGTTTTTT. The encoded protein is CASSSPGEEKLFF.

The chain recombines TRBV11-3 with TRBJ2-1, with a tentative D call TRBD2 (6 bases). The CDR3 spans 15 residues. The ends were cut back, 2 bases at V and 6 bases at J, with 14 bases in the middle. Germline V lookup: CDR1 SGHNT, CDR2 YENEEA. The CDR3 sequence is CASSLPPAGVNEQFF. CDR3 DNA sequence: TGTGCCAGCAGCTTACCGCCAGCGGGTGTCAATGAGCAGTTCTTC.

On this clone itself: Other DNA sequences of this sample code for an identical CDR3. The V and J genes are TRBV6-5 and TRBJ2-1; 7 bases match TRBD2. The V segment lost 0 bases and the J segment 4 bases; nucleotides outside the gene matches: 3. The CDR3 runs 15 residues. Germline V gene lookup returns CDR1 MNHEY and CDR2 SVGAGI. CDR3 amino acids: CASSYSRGSYNEQFF. Written as DNA, the CDR3 is TGTGCCAGCAGTTACTCACGCGGGAGTTACAATGAGCAGTTCTTC.

This chain uses TRBV15 with TRBJ2-5; no clear D. CDR1 is LNHNV and CDR2 is YYDKDF in the germline V gene (reference sequence). The CDR3 is 14 amino acids. Trimming removed 0 bases at V and 5 bases at J, with 10 bases between. The CDR3 loop is CATSRDRFMETQYF. CDR3 sequence (DNA): TGTGCCACCAGCAGAGATCGATTTATGGAGACCCAGTACTTC. Supplemented by reference TRBV15 and TRBJ2-5, the full variable domain reads DAMVIQNPRYQVTQFGKPVTLSCSQTLNHNVMYWYQQKSSQAPKLLFHYYDKDFNNEADTPDNFQSRRPNTSFCFLDIRSPGLGDTAMYLCATSRDRFMETQYFGPGTRLLVL.

This clone was observed a single time. This chain joins TRBV7-9 and TRBJ2-1, with 9 bases identical to TRBD2. Trimming took 4 bases from V and 8 from J; bases not matched to a gene: 9. CDR1 SEHNR and CDR2 FQNEAQ come from the germline V gene (reference sequence). This CDR3 has 15 amino acids. The CDR3 DNA follows: TGTGCCAGCAGCTCCCCGGGACTAGCTGTGGATGAGCAGTTCTTC. Translating gives CASSSPGLAVDEQFF.